This T cell receptor (beta chain) was sequenced during a study of PD-1 blockade in mismatch repair-deficient tumors. General study results and limits: Tumor-resident clones, often undetectable pretreatment in blood, expanded then contracted after pembrolizumab.

Every patient had mismatch repair deficiency by PCR or immunohistochemistry. TCRs were sequenced from a few patients responding to pembrolizumab. Method: immunoSEQ multiplex PCR; TCRdb's copy keeps in-frame clones and lacks some. The profile covers some 50,000 clones, with roughly 82% appearing a single time and roughly 3% taken by the ten largest. On this clone itself: Its antigen is as yet unknown.

Germline V gene sequence: CDR1 SGHTA, CDR2 FQGNSA. V lost 8 bases, J lost 0 bases, and 10 bases lay in between. This CDR3 is 13 amino acids long. This receptor was obtained from an adult with mismatch repair-deficient cancer. The V and J genes are TRBV7-2 and TRBJ1-1; D might be TRBD1 (5 bases). Source: PBMCs, taken before pembrolizumab treatment. The CDR3 nucleotides are TGTGCCAGCGCCGGGACCATGAACACTGAAGCTTTCTTT. It yields the protein CASAGTMNTEAFF.